The present T cell receptor beta chain was sequenced within a study of CD8 T cells in Susac syndrome. RNA in amounts of about 0.5 to 1 ug was reverse transcribed with random hexamers. The amplification used immunoSEQ multiplex PCR on TCR beta CDR3; it spanned 54 Vbeta and 13 Jbeta. Via MiXCR, TCRdb re-called the immunoSEQ multiplex PCR reads, giving one row per CDR3 protein. Of approximately 220,000 distinct CDR3 sequences in the sample, 95% were seen once. V lost 7 bases and J 1 base, leaving 10 bases between the germline ends. The CDR3 runs to 13 residues. CDR1 MNHEY and CDR2 SVGAGI come from the germline V gene.

The sample comprised CD4+ T cells from PBMCs. The chain is built from TRBV6-5 and TRBJ1-1; no reliable D call. The receptor was derived from a human donor with multiple sclerosis. CDR3 sequence reads: CASKAFQNTEAFF. The CDR3 bases are TGTGCCAGCAAGGCTTTCCAGAACACTGAAGCTTTCTTT.